This T cell receptor beta chain was profiled in a study of regulatory T cells in long-lasting Graves disease. Study observations and caveats: Only a small sample size was used, which may have cut accuracy.

Comments on this clonotype: Its antigen is not known. A read error is possible here, since a much larger clone lies one base away.

Relying on iRepertoire HTBI primers and Arm-PCR of CDR3 regions, the team built TCR beta libraries. Per the original methods: Identification of gene segments yielded approximately 62 TRBV and 14 TRBJ across samples. TCRdb recomputed calls from the multiplex PCR reads with MiXCR, one row per CDR3 protein. These V and J calls rely on TCRdb rather than the paper's analysis. The sample carries 300,000 to 400,000 distinct CDR3 sequences, about 20% recorded once. The CDR3 loop spans 14 amino acids. Germline CDR1 LNHDA, CDR2 SQIVND (reference sequence). Described time point: newly diagnosed GD, antithyroid drugs for less than 3 months. Researchers made the TCR library from RNA that was extracted from PBMCs.

The sample in question was peripheral blood mononuclear cells (PBMCs), obtained at new diagnosis, from a patient treated with antithyroid drugs. The sequence came from a female donor with Graves disease. The rearrangement joins TRBV19 to TRBJ2-1; either TRBD1 or TRBD2 may supply D (5 bases each). Written as DNA, the CDR3 is TGTGCCAGTACTCCGGGACGGACATACAATGAGCAGCTCTTC. This gives the protein CASTPGRTYNEQLF. The variable domain in full, completed from reference TRBV19 and TRBJ2-1, reads DGGITQSPKYLFRKEGQNVTLSCEQNLNHDAMYWYRQDPGQGLRLIYYSQIVNDFQKGDIAEGYSVSREKKESFPLTVTSAQKNPTAFYLCASTPGRTYNEQLFGPGTRLTVL.